This T cell receptor (beta chain) was profiled in a study of blood T cell repertoires in COVID-19. This CDR3 has 15 residues. In germline, CDR1 is WSHSY, CDR2 SAAADI. The ends lost 8 bases at V and 6 bases at J; junction bases unmatched: 11. Authors' analysis steps: Reference gene primer amplification gave nucleated cell count estimates. TCRdb's copy holds only in-frame clones and misses some; the assay was immunoSEQ multiplex PCR. That table furnishes V, J and clone size, whereas the DNA furnished D and trimming. The sample has about 240,000 clones, about 90% seen once. The chain is built from TRBV10-2 and TRBJ2-1; TRBD2 agrees at 9 bases. Input material: PBMCs or T cells enriched from blood (not recorded which). The receptor comes from a woman in her forties with acute COVID-19. In DNA, the CDR3 is TGCGCCAGCGTAATGGGAGCGGGAGGTGGCAATGAGCAGTTCTTC. Its protein product is CASVMGAGGGNEQFF.